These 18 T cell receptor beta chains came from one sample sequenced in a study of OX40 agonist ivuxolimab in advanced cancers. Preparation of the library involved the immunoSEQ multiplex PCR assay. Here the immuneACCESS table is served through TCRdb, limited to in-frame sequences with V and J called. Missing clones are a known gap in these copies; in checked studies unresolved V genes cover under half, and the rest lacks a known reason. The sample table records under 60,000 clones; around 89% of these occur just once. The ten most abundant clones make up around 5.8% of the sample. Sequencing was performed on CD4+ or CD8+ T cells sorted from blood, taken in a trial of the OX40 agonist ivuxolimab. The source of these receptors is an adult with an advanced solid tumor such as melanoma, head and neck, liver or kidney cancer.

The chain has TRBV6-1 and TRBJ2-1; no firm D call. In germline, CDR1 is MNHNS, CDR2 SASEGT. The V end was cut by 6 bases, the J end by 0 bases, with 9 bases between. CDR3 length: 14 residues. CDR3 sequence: CASSLSSSYNEQFF. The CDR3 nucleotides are TGTGCCAGCAGCCTTAGCAGCTCCTACAATGAGCAGTTCTTC.

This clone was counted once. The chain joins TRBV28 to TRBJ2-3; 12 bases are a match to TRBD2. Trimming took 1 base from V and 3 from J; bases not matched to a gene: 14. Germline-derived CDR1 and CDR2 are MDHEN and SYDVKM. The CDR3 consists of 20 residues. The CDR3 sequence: CASSLSLRLAGGRMTDTQYF. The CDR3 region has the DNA TGTGCCAGCAGTTTATCACTCCGCCTAGCGGGAGGGCGGATGACAGATACGCAGTATTTT.

For the CDR3, the DNA is TGCGCCAGCAGCTTGGATGGTGGGAACCCCTCCTACGAGCAGTACTTC. The encoded protein is CASSLDGGNPSYEQYF. J is TRBJ2-7 and V is TRBV5-1; D not certain. Trimming cost V 0 bases and J 0 bases, with 13 bases left between them. This CDR3 spans 16 amino acids. Germline V CDR1 and CDR2: SGHRS, YFSETQ.

The CDR3, as DNA: TGTGCCAGCTCACCGGGACTAGCGGGAGAGGGTACGCAGTATTTT. Translated, it gives CASSPGLAGEGTQYF. V gene TRBV18 combines with J gene TRBJ2-3, with TRBD2 matching 14 bases. This CDR3 is 15 amino acids long. Germline V CDR1 and CDR2: KGHSH, LQKENI. Trimming at V came to 3 bases and at J to 8 bases, leaving 4 bases not matched to a gene.

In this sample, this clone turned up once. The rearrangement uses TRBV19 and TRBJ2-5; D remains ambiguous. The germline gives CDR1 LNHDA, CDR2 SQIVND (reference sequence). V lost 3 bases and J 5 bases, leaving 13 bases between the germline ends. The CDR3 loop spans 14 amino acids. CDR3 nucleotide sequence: TGTGCCAGTAGTATTAAGTCAGGCGTGGAGACCCAGTACTTC. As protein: CASSIKSGVETQYF.

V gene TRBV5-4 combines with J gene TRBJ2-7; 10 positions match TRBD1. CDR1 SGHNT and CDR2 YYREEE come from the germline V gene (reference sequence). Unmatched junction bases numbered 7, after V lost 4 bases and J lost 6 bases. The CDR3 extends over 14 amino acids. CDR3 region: CASSPGTGVGEQYF. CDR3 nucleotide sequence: TGTGCCAGCAGCCCCGGGACAGGGGTAGGCGAGCAGTACTTC.

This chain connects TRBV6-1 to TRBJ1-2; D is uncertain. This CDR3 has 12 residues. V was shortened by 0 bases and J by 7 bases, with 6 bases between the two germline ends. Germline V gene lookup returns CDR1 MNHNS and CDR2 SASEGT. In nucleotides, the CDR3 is TGTGCCAGCAGTGAAGCAGGGAGTGGCTACACCTTC. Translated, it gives CASSEAGSGYTF.

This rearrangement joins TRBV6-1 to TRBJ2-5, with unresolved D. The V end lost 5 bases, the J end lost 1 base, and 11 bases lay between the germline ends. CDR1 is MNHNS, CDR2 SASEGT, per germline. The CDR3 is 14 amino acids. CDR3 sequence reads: CASSTNSVQETQYF. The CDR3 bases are TGTGCCAGCAGTACTAACAGCGTCCAAGAGACCCAGTACTTC.

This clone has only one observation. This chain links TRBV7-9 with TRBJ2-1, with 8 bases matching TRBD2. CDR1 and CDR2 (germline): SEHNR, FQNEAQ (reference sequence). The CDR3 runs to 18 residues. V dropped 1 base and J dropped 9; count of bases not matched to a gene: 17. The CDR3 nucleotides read TGTGCCAGCAGCTTAGGGTCGGCGGGTCTAGCGGGTCGAATTGAGCAGTTCTTC. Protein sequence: CASSLGSAGLAGRIEQFF.

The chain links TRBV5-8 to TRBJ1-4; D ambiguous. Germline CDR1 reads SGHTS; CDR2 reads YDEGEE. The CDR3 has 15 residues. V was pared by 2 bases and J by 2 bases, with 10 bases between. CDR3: CASSLLGRTNEKLFF. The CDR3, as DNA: TGTGCCAGCAGCTTACTTGGACGGACTAATGAAAAACTGTTTTTT.

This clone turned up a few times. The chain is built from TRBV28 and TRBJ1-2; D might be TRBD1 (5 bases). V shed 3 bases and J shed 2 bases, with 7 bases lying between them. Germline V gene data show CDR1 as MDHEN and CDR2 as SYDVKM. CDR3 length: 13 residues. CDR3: CASSLGGNYGYTF. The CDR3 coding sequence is TGTGCCAGCAGTTTGGGGGGAAACTATGGCTACACCTTC.

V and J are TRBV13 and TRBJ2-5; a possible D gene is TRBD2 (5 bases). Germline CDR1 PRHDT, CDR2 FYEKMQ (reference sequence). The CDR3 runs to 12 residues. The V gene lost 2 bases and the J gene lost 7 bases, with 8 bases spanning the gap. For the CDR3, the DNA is TGTGCCAGCAGCTTACAGGCGGGGACCCAGTACTTC. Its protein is CASSLQAGTQYF.

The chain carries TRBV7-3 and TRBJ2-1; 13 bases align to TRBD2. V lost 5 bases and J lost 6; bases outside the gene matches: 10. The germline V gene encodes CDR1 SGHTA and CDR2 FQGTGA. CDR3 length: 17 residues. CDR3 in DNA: TGTGCCAGCAGCCTCTTCGGGACTAGCGGGACCATCAATGAGCAGTTCTTC. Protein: CASSLFGTSGTINEQFF.

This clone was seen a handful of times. DNA of the CDR3: TGTGCCAGCAGCTTTAGAGGCGGGGAGCTGTTTTTT. This codes for CASSFRGGELFF. The J gene is TRBJ2-2, the V gene TRBV7-3; D unresolved. Germline V CDR1 and CDR2: SGHTA, FQGTGA. Trimming cost V 3 bases and J 7 bases, with 6 bases left between them. The CDR3 sequence is 12 residues long.

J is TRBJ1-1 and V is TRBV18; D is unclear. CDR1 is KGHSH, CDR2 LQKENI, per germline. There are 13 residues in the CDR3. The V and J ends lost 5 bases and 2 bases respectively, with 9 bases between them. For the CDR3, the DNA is TGTGCCAGCTCATCAGCAGGAAACACTGAAGCTTTCTTT. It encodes CASSSAGNTEAFF.

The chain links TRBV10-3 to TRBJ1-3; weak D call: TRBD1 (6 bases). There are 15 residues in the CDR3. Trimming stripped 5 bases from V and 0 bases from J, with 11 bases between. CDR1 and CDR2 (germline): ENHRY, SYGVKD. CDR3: CAISRQDGSGNTIYF. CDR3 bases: TGTGCCATCAGTAGACAGGACGGCTCTGGAAACACCATATATTTT.

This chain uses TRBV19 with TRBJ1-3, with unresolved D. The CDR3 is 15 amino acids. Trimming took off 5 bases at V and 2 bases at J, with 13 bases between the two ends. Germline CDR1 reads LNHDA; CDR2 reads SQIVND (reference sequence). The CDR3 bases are TGTGCCAGTAGTCCGTTAACAGAACCTGGAAACACCATATATTTT. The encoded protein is CASSPLTEPGNTIYF.

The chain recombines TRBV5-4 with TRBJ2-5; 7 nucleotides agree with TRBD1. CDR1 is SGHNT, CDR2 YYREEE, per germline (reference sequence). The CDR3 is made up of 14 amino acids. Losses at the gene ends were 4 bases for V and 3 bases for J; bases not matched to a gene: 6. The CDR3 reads CASSQPTGEETQYF. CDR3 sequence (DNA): TGTGCCAGCAGCCAACCCACAGGGGAAGAGACCCAGTACTTC.